This is a list of T cell receptor beta chains from one sample in a study of T-cell reconstitution after alpha-beta-depleted transplantation in children. Each CDR3 protein is one row after TCRdb ran MiXCR on the PCR reads. In the table there are approximately 650,000 distinct CDR3 sequences, around 13% of which are singletons. The starting material was PBMCs, obtained before TCRalphabeta/CD19-depleted stem cell transplant. The receptors originated from a girl aged 2-10 years with congenital amegakaryocytic thrombocytopenia, due to receive a stem cell transplant. The CDR3 runs from the conserved cysteine through the conserved F or W. D genes are given only for firm matches. Size values are once, few and many counts, or a class for expanded clones, and some rows have none.

d_call j_call v_call clone_size cdr3_nt cdr3_aa
NA TRBJ2-1 TRBV11-2 NA TGTGCCAGCAGCTTTCCCCCCCGGGGAAATGAGCAGTTCTTC CASSFPPRGNEQFF
NA TRBJ2-7 TRBV29-1 many TGCAGCGCGGGAGCCGGGATCTCCTACGAGCAGTACTTC CSAGAGISYEQYF
NA TRBJ1-2 TRBV12-3/TRBV12-4 few TGTGCCAGCAGTTTCAGTGTTCTGGGGGCGCGGGACTATGGCTACACCTTC CASSFSVLGARDYGYTF
NA TRBJ2-5 TRBV7-9 NA TGTGCCAGCAGCTTAGCCGGGACCCCGGGCGTAGAGACCCAGTACTTC CASSLAGTPGVETQYF
NA TRBJ1-1 TRBV24-1 once TGTGCCACCAGTGATTCAGGGGCGTGGGCTTTCTTT CATSDSGAWAFF
NA TRBJ1-4 TRBV5-1 few TGCGCCAGCAGCCAGAATAACAGGATCGGGGAAAAACTGTTTTTT CASSQNNRIGEKLFF
NA TRBJ1-1 TRBV20-1 many TGCAGTGCCAGGGTTCGAACTGAAGCTTTCTTT CSARVRTEAFF
NA TRBJ2-1 TRBV4-1 few TGCGCCAGCAGGAGTCCGGGACGGAGGACCAGTGATGAGCAGTTCTTC CASRSPGRRTSDEQFF
NA TRBJ1-4 TRBV2 NA TGTGCCAGCATCCGGGGGGCCTCAGGACGTGAAAAACTGTTTTTT CASIRGASGREKLFF
NA TRBJ2-5 TRBV6-1 few TGTGCCAGCAGTGATGAAGGGAGCCCCCAAGAGACCCAGTACTTC CASSDEGSPQETQYF
NA TRBJ2-7 TRBV4-1 few TGCGCCAGCAGCCAAGAAGCCACAGGCGGGACCTACGAGCAGTACTTC CASSQEATGGTYEQYF
NA TRBJ2-7 TRBV5-1 NA TGCGCCAGCAGCTTCGAGGGGACACGATTCGAGCAGTACTTC CASSFEGTRFEQYF
TRBD1 TRBJ2-1 TRBV5-5 NA TGTGCCAGCAGCCCGGGGACAGGGGGGAGGAATGAGCAGTTCTTC CASSPGTGGRNEQFF